The rows below give T cell receptor beta chains drawn from one sample of a study of cytotoxic CD8 clonotypes in ibrutinib-treated CLL. Clones were read by immunoSEQ multiplex PCR, and TCRdb kept only the in-frame ones, dropping some. This sample has over 95,000 clones, with 58% found just once. The input for sequencing was PBMCs, taken after 24 months of ibrutinib treatment. All receptors come from a human donor with chronic lymphocytic leukemia. CDR3s include the opening cysteine and the closing phenylalanine or tryptophan. D genes are given only for firm matches. A clone size is listed for some rows: how often the clone was seen (once, few, many), or a class if it is expanded.

>TRBV4-2|-|TRBJ2-5|-
TGTGCCAGCAGCCAAGAGTATCGTAGGCAAGAGACCCAGTACTTC
CASSQEYRRQETQYF
>TRBV7-6|-|TRBJ2-7|-
TGTGCCAGCAGCTTATCCTTCTACGAGCAGTACTTC
CASSLSFYEQYF
>TRBV7-9|-|TRBJ1-2|TRBD1
TGTGCCAGCAGCCCAGGGACAGGTCTACTTCATGGCTACACCTTC
CASSPGTGLLHGYTF
>TRBV30|many|TRBJ1-1|TRBD1
TGTGCCTGGAACAGGGGCACCAACACTGAAGCTTTCTTT
CAWNRGTNTEAFF
>TRBV4-2|once|TRBJ1-1|-
TGTGCCAGCAGCCAAATGATGCGGGGGGGCGGGACTGAAGCTTTCTTT
CASSQMMRGGGTEAFF
>TRBV4-1|-|TRBJ2-5|TRBD1
TGCGCCAGCAGCCAGCACGGGACAGTCCAAGAGACCCAGTACTTC
CASSQHGTVQETQYF
>TRBV19|once|TRBJ1-1|-
TGTGCCAGTAGTATCGGGGGAACCTTGAACACTGAAGCTTTCTTT
CASSIGGTLNTEAFF
>TRBV9|few|TRBJ2-2|-
TGTGCCAGCAGCGTAGAAGTGGCAGCGGGGGAGCTGTTTTTT
CASSVEVAAGELFF
>TRBV5-1|-|TRBJ1-1|-
TGCGCCAGCAGCTTCAATCCCGGGGAGGACACTGAAGCTTTCTTT
CASSFNPGEDTEAFF
>TRBV30|-|TRBJ1-1|-
TGTGCCTGGAGTAACACCGCTAGCATAGGAGCTTTCTTT
CAWSNTASIGAFF
>TRBV28|-|TRBJ1-3|-
TGTGCCAGCAGCTCATGCTGGGGGGGCGGATGCTCTGGAAACACCATATATTTT
CASSSCWGGGCSGNTIYF
>TRBV2|-|TRBJ2-3|-
TGTGCCAGCAGCCGATTACAGAGCACAGATACGCAGTATTTT
CASSRLQSTDTQYF
>TRBV7-3|-|TRBJ2-1|-
TGTGCCAGCAGCTCCAATATGCATGAGCAGTTCTTC
CASSSNMHEQFF
>TRBV5-4|-|TRBJ1-4|TRBD1
TGTGCCAGCAGCGGAGGACAGGGGTCAAATGAAAAACTGTTTTTT
CASSGGQGSNEKLFF
>TRBV6-6|few|TRBJ2-7|-
TGTGCCAGCAGGACAGAGACCTACGAGCAGTACTTC
CASRTETYEQYF
>TRBV5-1|few|TRBJ2-1|-
TGCGCCAGCAGCTTGGGATGGGGGAGCTCCTACAATGAGCAGTTCTTC
CASSLGWGSSYNEQFF
>TRBV10-2|few|TRBJ2-7|TRBD2
TGCGCCAGCAGGTTTGGCGGGGGGGCCTACGAGCAGTACTTC
CASRFGGGAYEQYF
>TRBV25-1|-|TRBJ1-2|-
TGTGCCAGCAGTGAAGCGGAACACGATGGCTACACCTTC
CASSEAEHDGYTF
>TRBV5-1|-|TRBJ2-1|TRBD2
TGCGCCAGCAGTCCGGAGGGGGAAAGCCCGGGACTAGCGGGGGGATCCTACAATGAGCAGTTCTTC
CASSPEGESPGLAGGSYNEQFF
>TRBV19|many|TRBJ2-7|-
TGTGCCAGTAGTATGCAACAGGGATACGAGCAGTACTTC
CASSMQQGYEQYF
>TRBV13|few|TRBJ1-1|-
TGTGCCAGCAGCGAGGGACATCTGAACACTGAAGCTTTCTTT
CASSEGHLNTEAFF
>TRBV5-1|few|TRBJ1-6|TRBD1
TGCGCCAGCAGGGCTCCAGACAGGGTTGATTCACCCCTCCACTTT
CASRAPDRVDSPLHF
>TRBV27|-|TRBJ1-6|-
TGTGCCAGCAAGGGCGACAGGTATAATTCACCCCTCCACTTT
CASKGDRYNSPLHF
>TRBV9|-|TRBJ2-1|-
TGTGCCAGCAGCGAAGACTTTGGGGGGCCAAGGGACAATGAGCAGTTCTTC
CASSEDFGGPRDNEQFF
>TRBV5-1|-|TRBJ1-2|-
TGCGCCAGCAGGACTTCCGGGACGGCTTATGGCTACACCTTC
CASRTSGTAYGYTF
>TRBV7-8|-|TRBJ2-5|-
TGTGCCAGCAGCCAGGTGGAAGGGACCCAGTACTTC
CASSQVEGTQYF
>TRBV27|few|TRBJ1-2|TRBD1
TGTGCCAGCAGTTTATCCGGGACAGGGTACTATGGCTACACCTTC
CASSLSGTGYYGYTF
>TRBV30|once|TRBJ2-7|-
TGTGCCTGGAGTGTCTCGCTCTACGAGCAGTACTTC
CAWSVSLYEQYF
>TRBV7-8|-|TRBJ1-5|-
TGTGCCAGCAGCGACGAAGTTTCTTTCTTTCGTCAGCCCCAGCATTTT
CASSDEVSFFRQPQHF
>TRBV2|-|TRBJ1-2|-
TGTGCCAGCAGTGACCCACCCGGGACGGATAATAACTATGGCTACACCTTC
CASSDPPGTDNNYGYTF
>TRBV2|-|TRBJ1-2|-
TGTGCCAGCAGTCGGGACTCACCCGGGGGCTACACCTTC
CASSRDSPGGYTF
>TRBV6-5|few|TRBJ1-6|-
TGTGCCAGTAAATCAACAGCTCCCTCGGGACCCCTCCACTTT
CASKSTAPSGPLHF
>TRBV2|-|TRBJ1-1|-
TGTGCCAGCATCGTCGAAGCCTCTATGAACACTGAAGCTTTCTTT
CASIVEASMNTEAFF
>TRBV27|-|TRBJ2-7|-
TGTGCCAGCAGTCTCACCCCGCGACCCTCCTACGAGCAGTACTTC
CASSLTPRPSYEQYF
>TRBV5-1|-|TRBJ2-1|TRBD2
TGCGCCAGCAGCTCCGGGACTAGTACGCATGAGCAGTTCTTC
CASSSGTSTHEQFF
>TRBV11-3|few|TRBJ2-5|-
TGTGCCAGCAGCTCTATCCATCCAAATCTAGAGACCCAGTACTTC
CASSSIHPNLETQYF
>TRBV5-8|-|TRBJ1-2|TRBD1
TGTGCCAGCAGCTCACGGACAGGGCGCTATGGCTACACCTTC
CASSSRTGRYGYTF